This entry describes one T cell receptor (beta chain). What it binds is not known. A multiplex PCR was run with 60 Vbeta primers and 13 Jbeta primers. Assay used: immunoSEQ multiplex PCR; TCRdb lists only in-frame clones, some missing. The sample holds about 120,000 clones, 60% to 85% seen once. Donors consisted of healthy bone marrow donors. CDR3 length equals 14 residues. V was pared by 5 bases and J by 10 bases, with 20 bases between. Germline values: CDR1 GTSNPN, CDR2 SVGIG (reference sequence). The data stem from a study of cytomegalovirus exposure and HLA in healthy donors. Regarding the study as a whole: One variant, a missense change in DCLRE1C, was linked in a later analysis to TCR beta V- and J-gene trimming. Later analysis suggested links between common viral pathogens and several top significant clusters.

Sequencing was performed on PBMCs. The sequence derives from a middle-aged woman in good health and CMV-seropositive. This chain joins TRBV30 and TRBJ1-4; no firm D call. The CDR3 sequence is CAWAETVFGGKLFF. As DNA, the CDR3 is TGTGCCTGGGCCGAAACGGTCTTTGGAGGAAAACTGTTTTTT. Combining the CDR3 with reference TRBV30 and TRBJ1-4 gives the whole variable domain SQTIHQWPATLVQPVGSPLSLECTVEGTSNPNLYWYRQAAGRGLQLLFYSVGIGQISSEVPQNLSASRPQDRQFILSSKKLLLSDSGFYLCAWAETVFGGKLFFGSGTQLSVL.